This TCR beta chain derives from a study of blood T cells in healthy people across ages. Then a second PCR, running roughly 6 to 12 cycles, was carried out with a sample-barcoded 5' primer and a J-beta primer mix. TCRdb called the 5' RACE reads again in MiXCR, with one record for every CDR3 protein. The data show under 1 million distinct CDR3 sequences, roughly 44% seen once. The ends were cut back, 5 bases at V and 6 bases at J, with 10 bases in the middle. There are 12 residues in the CDR3. The sample consisted of blood. The V and J genes are TRBV12-3 or TRBV12-4 and TRBJ1-2, with TRBD1 as a possible D gene (5 bases). The source is a man aged 60 to 75 in good health. The DNA for the CDR3 is TGTGCCAGCAGTGGGGGAATCCATGGCTACACCTTC. Protein: CASSGGIHGYTF.